Below are 25 T cell receptor beta chains sequenced from a single sample in a study of cytomegalovirus exposure and HLA in healthy donors. The primer mix had 60 Vbeta and 13 Jbeta primers. Measured with immunoSEQ multiplex PCR; TCRdb has only the in-frame clones, and not every one. The repertoire consists of about 130,000 clones, with around three quarters occurring once and the leading ten covering approximately 13%. Input material: PBMCs. The receptor set was obtained from a woman aged 55-69 years in good health and CMV-seropositive.

This chain links TRBV6-5 with TRBJ1-2; D call uncertain. Trimming pared 0 bases from V and 4 bases from J, leaving 6 bases between. Germline V gene sequence: CDR1 MNHEY, CDR2 SVGAGI. CDR3 length: 13 residues. The CDR3 DNA reads as TGTGCCAGCAGTTACTCTTTGAGCTATGGCTACACCTTC. This sequence encodes CASSYSLSYGYTF.

V and J are TRBV14 and TRBJ2-3; 9 bases align to TRBD2. In germline, CDR1 is SGHDN, CDR2 FVKESK. After removal of 5 bases from V and 2 bases from J, the junction contained 5 bases not matched to a gene. The CDR3 has 15 residues. CDR3 residues: CASSYLAGLTDTQYF. The CDR3 region has the DNA TGTGCCAGCAGCTATCTAGCGGGGCTCACAGATACGCAGTATTTT.

The V and J genes are TRBV18 and TRBJ2-4; 10 bases fit TRBD2. The CDR3 length is 16 residues. Losses at the gene ends were 6 bases for V and 0 bases for J; bases not matched to a gene: 5. In germline, CDR1 is KGHSH, CDR2 LQKENI. The CDR3 bases are TGTGCCAGCTCGCTAGCGGGAGCACTAGCCAAAAACATTCAGTACTTC. The encoded protein is CASSLAGALAKNIQYF.

V usage is TRBV6-5 and J usage is TRBJ2-4; perhaps TRBD1 as D (6 bases). The CDR3 is 13 residues long. Germline loops: CDR1 MNHEY, CDR2 SVGAGI. The germline V and J ends were trimmed by 6 bases and 8 bases, with 14 bases remaining between them. The CDR3, as DNA: TGTGCCAGCAGATCCACAGGGTCGGACATTCAGTACTTC. This encodes CASRSTGSDIQYF.

The CDR3 DNA reads as TGCGCCAGCAGCTTTACCGTGGACAGGGGATACGAGCAGTACTTC. Translating it yields CASSFTVDRGYEQYF. The gene calls are TRBV5-1 and TRBJ2-5; 9 bases match TRBD1. The DNA matches TRBJ2-7 better at its end, which makes the J call doubtful. This CDR3 is built from 15 residues. The germline CDR1 and CDR2 sequences are SGHRS and YFSETQ.

The V call is TRBV7-9, the J call TRBJ2-7; 7 bases agree with TRBD1. CDR3 length equals 14 residues. After removal of 6 bases from V and 5 bases from J, the junction contained 10 bases not matched to a gene. Germline loops: CDR1 SEHNR, CDR2 FQNEAQ (reference sequence). The CDR3 region has the DNA TGTGCCAGCAGTTTCTCCGGACAGGCGGACGAGCAGTACTTC. It codes for CASSFSGQADEQYF.

The chain links TRBV20-1 to TRBJ1-2; 10 bases are shared with TRBD1. Germline V gene sequence: CDR1 DFQATT, CDR2 SNEGSKA (reference sequence). CDR3 length equals 11 residues. V dropped 6 bases and J dropped 8; count of bases not matched to a gene: 3. The CDR3 region is CSAQTGGGYTF. Written as DNA, the CDR3 is TGCAGTGCCCAGACAGGGGGCGGCTACACCTTC.

This clone was detected only a few times. The rearrangement links TRBV6-1 to TRBJ1-1, with 7 bases fitting TRBD1. V dropped 7 bases and J dropped 3; count of bases not matched to a gene: 11. This CDR3 is built from 15 residues. Germline V CDR1 and CDR2: MNHNS, SASEGT. The CDR3 region has the DNA TGTGCCAGCACCACCCAGAGGGACAGACACACTGAAGCTTTCTTT. Its translation: CASTTQRDRHTEAFF.

This chain links TRBV6-5 with TRBJ2-3; 11 nucleotides match TRBD1. The germline V gene encodes CDR1 MNHEY and CDR2 SVGAGI. V was pared by 7 bases and J by 4 bases, with 4 bases of the junction left unmatched. This CDR3 region has 14 residues. Written as DNA, the CDR3 is TGTGCCAGCAAGGGACAGGGGGGGGCAGATACGCAGTATTTT. Amino acids: CASKGQGGADTQYF.

The rearrangement links TRBV6-5 to TRBJ2-6; weak D call: TRBD1 (5 bases). Germline lookup yields CDR1 MNHEY and CDR2 SVGAGI. CDR3 length: 15 residues. V shed 6 bases and J shed 0 bases, with 9 bases lying between them. The CDR3 loop is CASRTANSGANVLTF. The DNA of the CDR3 is TGTGCCAGCAGGACAGCGAACTCTGGGGCCAACGTCCTGACTTTC.

The V call is TRBV6-1, the J call TRBJ1-6, with D perhaps TRBD1 (6 bases). Between the trimmed V and J ends, which lost 7 bases and 4 bases, there was a span of 8 bases. Germline V gene sequence: CDR1 MNHNS, CDR2 SASEGT. The CDR3 is 13 amino acids. The CDR3 reads CASIQGYNSPLHF. In nucleotides, the CDR3 is TGTGCCAGCATACAGGGTTATAATTCACCCCTCCACTTT.

The chain joins TRBV29-1 to TRBJ2-3; D possibly corresponds to TRBD2 (5 bases). CDR3 length: 14 residues. V was trimmed by 4 bases and J by 1 base, leaving 12 bases between them. Germline V gene lookup returns CDR1 SQVTM and CDR2 ANQGSEA. CDR3 region: CSVGRLAGTDTQYF. CDR3 in DNA: TGCAGCGTTGGCCGGCTAGCCGGCACAGATACGCAGTATTTT.

This chain joins TRBV20-1 and TRBJ1-5; D not certain. V gave up 5 bases and J gave up 2 bases, with 4 bases separating them. The CDR3 consists of 11 residues. Germline V gene lookup returns CDR1 DFQATT and CDR2 SNEGSKA (reference sequence). The CDR3 is CSASGNQPQHF. CDR3 in DNA: TGCAGTGCTTCTGGCAATCAGCCCCAGCATTTT.

V is TRBV7-2 and J is TRBJ2-7; 9 nucleotides line up with TRBD1. The CDR3 is 16 amino acids. V lost 8 bases to trimming and J lost 5 bases; unmatched junction nucleotides: 16. CDR1 and CDR2 (germline): SGHTA, FQGNSA. The CDR3 region is CASEPGQGRLLNEQYF. CDR3 nucleotide sequence: TGTGCCAGCGAGCCGGGACAGGGTCGATTACTTAACGAGCAGTACTTC.

The genes are TRBV11-2 and TRBJ2-4; D possibly corresponds to TRBD1 (6 bases). The germline V gene has CDR1 SGHAT and CDR2 FQNNGV. The CDR3 has 14 amino acids. V gave up 1 base and J gave up 8 bases, with 12 bases separating them. The CDR3 sequence: CASSLAGASDIQYF. The CDR3 nucleotides read TGTGCCAGCAGCTTAGCAGGGGCCTCGGACATTCAGTACTTC.

This clone was counted once. The V gene is TRBV5-4, the J gene TRBJ1-2; D might be TRBD1 (6 bases). Germline CDR1 and CDR2: SGHNT and YYREEE (reference sequence). The V gene lost 4 bases and the J gene lost 10 bases, with 20 bases spanning the gap. The CDR3 has 14 amino acids. The CDR3, as DNA: TGTGCCAGCAGCCCCCAGGGGACAACCTCGGTCTACACCTTC. This translates into CASSPQGTTSVYTF.

This chain connects TRBV9 to TRBJ2-1; 10 bases match TRBD2. The CDR3 totals 16 residues. Trimming took 0 bases from V and 8 from J; bases not matched to a gene: 8. Germline V gene lookup returns CDR1 SGDLS and CDR2 YYNGEE. The CDR3 DNA sequence: TGTGCCAGCAGCGTAGAACTAGCGGGAATGGTCGATGAGCAGTTCTTC. It is translated as CASSVELAGMVDEQFF.

This clone was seen only once. The genes are TRBV14 and TRBJ1-6, with D hard to call. CDR3 size: 14 residues. The V gene's germline CDR1 is SGHDN and CDR2 FVKESK. The germline V and J ends were trimmed by 0 bases and 4 bases, with 4 bases remaining between them. Written as DNA, the CDR3 is TGTGCCAGCAGCCAAGACTATTATAATTCACCCCTCCACTTT. Residues: CASSQDYYNSPLHF.

This clone occurred once. J is TRBJ2-3 and V is TRBV7-9, with 8 positions matching TRBD2. V lost 2 bases, J lost 8 bases, and 6 bases stayed unmatched. From germline, CDR1 is SEHNR and CDR2 FQNEAQ (reference sequence). This CDR3 region has 14 residues. The CDR3 is CASSLLLAGGTQYF. CDR3 DNA: TGTGCCAGCAGCTTACTGCTAGCGGGCGGTACGCAGTATTTT.

The genes are TRBV6-5 and TRBJ1-2; D gene ambiguous. The V end was cut by 3 bases, the J end by 6 bases, with 17 bases between. The CDR3 contains 15 residues. Germline V gives CDR1 MNHEY, CDR2 SVGAGI. CDR3 coding DNA: TGTGCCAGCAGTTATCTAATTTATACCCGGGATGGCTACACCTTC. Its translation is CASSYLIYTRDGYTF.

This chain joins TRBV18 and TRBJ1-5; 7 bases are a match to TRBD1. V dropped 1 base and J dropped 1; count of bases not matched to a gene: 1. Germline CDR1 and CDR2: KGHSH and LQKENI. The CDR3 contains 15 residues. The CDR3 DNA reads as TGTGCCAGCTCACCACAGGGGGCGAGCAATCAGCCCCAGCATTTT. Encoded protein: CASSPQGASNQPQHF.

This CDR3 is CASGEGYEQYF. The CDR3 DNA reads TGTGCTAGTGGCGAGGGCTACGAGCAGTACTTC. V gene TRBV12-5 combines with J gene TRBJ2-7, with D perhaps matching TRBD2 (5 bases). Germline assignment: CDR1 LGHNT and CDR2 FRNRAP. V dropped 6 bases and J dropped 3 bases, with 6 bases sitting between them. CDR3 length: 11 residues.

This chain joins TRBV5-1 and TRBJ1-1; no clear D gene. The germline V and J ends were trimmed by 3 bases and 1 base, with 16 bases remaining between them. The germline CDR1 and CDR2 sequences are SGHRS and YFSETQ. The CDR3 runs to 16 residues. The CDR3 is CASSSLLAGGNTEAFF. For the CDR3, the DNA is TGCGCCAGCAGCTCCCTCTTAGCCGGAGGGAACACTGAAGCTTTCTTT.

V usage is TRBV9 and J usage is TRBJ2-5; TRBD2 matches at 8 bases. Germline CDR1 is SGDLS and CDR2 is YYNGEE. This CDR3 spans 16 amino acids. The J segment lost 4 bases and the V segment lost 0 bases, leaving 8 bases of the junction unmatched. CDR3 DNA sequence: TGTGCCAGCAGCGTAGTCAGCGGGAGCCCCCGAGAGACCCAGTACTTC. This codes for CASSVVSGSPRETQYF. The complete variable domain, with remaining parts taken from reference TRBV9 and TRBJ2-5, reads DSGVTQTPKHLITATGQRVTLRCSPRSGDLSVYWYQQSLDQGLQFLIQYYNGEERAKGNILERFSAQQFPDLHSELNLSSLELGDSALYFCASSVVSGSPRETQYFGPGTRLLVL.

The genes are TRBV6-5 and TRBJ1-3; a possible D gene is TRBD1 (6 bases). Trimming pared 8 bases from V and 0 bases from J, leaving 14 bases between. Per the germline V gene, CDR1 is MNHEY and CDR2 is SVGAGI. This CDR3 has 15 residues. The CDR3 protein is CASGEPGDSGNTIYF. In nucleotides, the CDR3 is TGTGCCAGCGGCGAACCAGGGGACTCTGGAAACACCATATATTTT.